This T cell receptor (beta chain) emerged from a study of T cells in Graves' hyperthyroidism and ophthalmopathy. Regarding the study as a whole: Classification by a 13 V-J model distinguished ophthalmopathy from stable hyperthyroidism. Most expanded thyroid clonotypes above 0.001 also appeared in blood.

The study enrolled patients aged 18 to 65 with newly diagnosed hyperthyroidism of under 2 months' duration. Initially, at the first diagnosis of hyperthyroidism and before any ophthalmopathy symptoms, blood was sampled. This CDR3 comprises 13 residues. Trimming took off 1 base at V and 5 bases at J, with 9 bases between the two ends. CDR1 and CDR2 (germline): DFQATT, SNEGSKA (reference sequence). This clonotype was detected ten times or more. Its antigen is unknown. Regions amplified from RNA transcripts were the TCR beta CDR3 regions. First-round RT-PCR of the TCR CDR3 relied on the HTBI primer set. TCRdb re-called the multiplex PCR reads through MiXCR, storing one row per CDR3 protein. The table includes roughly 250,000 distinct CDR3 sequences, more than 14% detected once.

This chain connects TRBV20-1 to TRBJ2-1; no reliable D call. Sequencing input: blood. This clonotype was obtained from a woman aged 40-49 years with Graves' hyperthyroidism that later progressed to Graves' ophthalmopathy. CDR3 loop: CSARVDPDNEQFF. CDR3 bases: TGCAGTGCTAGAGTGGACCCAGACAATGAGCAGTTCTTC.